This TCR beta chain was sequenced in a study of radiotherapy plus CTLA-4 blockade in lung cancer. The repertoire was sequenced with immunoSEQ multiplex PCR; TCRdb's copy has only in-frame clones and lacks some. The repertoire holds approximately 60,000 clones, with about 80% as singletons. Ipilimumab-mediated CTLA-4 blockade plus focal radiation was given to patients having chemo-refractory metastatic non-small-cell lung cancer. The ends lost 4 bases at V and 7 bases at J; junction bases unmatched: 8. Germline V gene lookup returns CDR1 SGHAT and CDR2 FQNNGV. CDR3 length: 15 residues. This clone was seen a handful of times.

The source was peripheral blood, collected from a patient treated with radiotherapy plus ipilimumab. V is TRBV11-2 and J is TRBJ2-2, with TRBD1 identical over 8 bases. The origin of this receptor is a human donor with non-small cell lung cancer whose response to radiotherapy plus ipilimumab could not be evaluated. For the CDR3, the DNA is TGTGCCAGCAGCTCAGACAGGGGTCCGAACGGGGAGCTGTTTTTT. Translation gives CASSSDRGPNGELFF.